This T cell receptor beta chain was observed in a study of T-cell memory formation after mild COVID-19. Losses at the gene ends were 6 bases for V and 7 bases for J; bases not matched to a gene: 9. This CDR3 comprises 14 residues. Germline CDR1 and CDR2: SNHLY and FYNNEI. TCRdb processed the 5' RACE reads anew with MiXCR; each CDR3 protein has one entry. Among 55,000 to 70,000 distinct CDR3 sequences listed, 25% to 35% were seen once. This sequence joins TRBV2 and TRBJ1-1; 9 bases fit TRBD1. The receptor was isolated from a man between 18 and 29 years old who had mild COVID-19 (a few samples of this study predate the infection). Cell type and time point are not known. Sequences were obtained from PBMCs or a T cell subset sorted from them (not recorded which). The CDR3 region has the DNA TGTGCCAGCAGACCTGGGACAGGGATGGGTGAAGCTTTCTTT. This encodes CASRPGTGMGEAFF.